The clone carrying this T cell receptor (beta chain) was found a few times. Its matching antigen is unknown. This entry is derived from a study of T-cell memory formation after mild COVID-19. Study-wide points: Day 15 to 85 contracting clones showed balanced CD4/CD8; later expanders leaned CD4+.

TCRdb reprocessed the 5' RACE reads via MiXCR and lists one record per CDR3 protein. The table records approximately 440,000 distinct CDR3 sequences, about 19% of them present only once. The sequencing sample was made of PBMCs or a T cell subset sorted from them (not recorded which). The origin of this receptor is an adult woman who had mild COVID-19 (a few samples of this study predate the infection). Cell type and time point are not known.

The CDR3: CSATDPKRELYEQYF. CDR3 coding DNA: TGCAGTGCTACAGACCCTAAACGGGAGCTCTACGAGCAGTACTTC. The chain uses TRBV20-1 and TRBJ2-7, with a tentative D call TRBD2 (6 bases). The CDR3 contains 15 residues. V gave up 4 bases and J gave up 3 bases, with 19 bases separating them. In germline, CDR1 is DFQATT, CDR2 SNEGSKA (reference sequence).